This TCR beta chain was sequenced during a study of response to subunit inactivated influenza vaccine. General study results and limits: Authors suggested that a seasonal influenza vaccination recruits few new T cells each time.

The germline CDR1 and CDR2 sequences are MNHEY and SVGEGT. The CDR3 runs to 13 residues. Unmatched junction bases numbered 5, after V lost 4 bases and J lost 8 bases. With regard to this clonotype: Its antigen is as yet unknown.

TCRdb independently ran MiXCR on the RT-PCR reads; one entry per CDR3 protein. The top ten clones hold 10% of a sample with around 520,000 distinct CDR3 sequences, about an eighth of them seen once. The source is a man aged 45-60 years who received an inactivated influenza vaccine. Sequencing was performed on PBMCs from blood, taken on the day of vaccination. J is TRBJ2-1 and V is TRBV6-2 or TRBV6-3; 7 bases are a match to TRBD1. The CDR3 spells CASSSTGRYEQFF. CDR3 nucleotides: TGTGCCAGCAGTTCGACAGGGCGATATGAGCAGTTCTTC.